This T cell receptor (beta chain) was recovered during a study of identical twins. One entry per CDR3 protein, called by TCRdb with MiXCR from the 5' RACE reads. The repertoire has approximately 590,000 distinct CDR3 sequences, more than 9% of them found once; the top ten carry roughly 3%. There are 14 residues in the CDR3. Germline assignment: CDR1 MNHEY and CDR2 SMNVEV (reference sequence). V lost 6 bases to trimming and J lost 5 bases, with 16 bases between them. The same sample was also studied in work on yellow fever vaccine responses in identical twins.

V usage is TRBV27 and J usage is TRBJ1-2; the D gene is possibly TRBD1 (6 bases). This TCR was recovered from a young woman in good health. The material sequenced was PBMCs. In nucleotides, the CDR3 is TGTGCCAGCAGAGGGGGACGGCGAGAATATGGCTACACCTTC. This encodes CASRGGRREYGYTF.